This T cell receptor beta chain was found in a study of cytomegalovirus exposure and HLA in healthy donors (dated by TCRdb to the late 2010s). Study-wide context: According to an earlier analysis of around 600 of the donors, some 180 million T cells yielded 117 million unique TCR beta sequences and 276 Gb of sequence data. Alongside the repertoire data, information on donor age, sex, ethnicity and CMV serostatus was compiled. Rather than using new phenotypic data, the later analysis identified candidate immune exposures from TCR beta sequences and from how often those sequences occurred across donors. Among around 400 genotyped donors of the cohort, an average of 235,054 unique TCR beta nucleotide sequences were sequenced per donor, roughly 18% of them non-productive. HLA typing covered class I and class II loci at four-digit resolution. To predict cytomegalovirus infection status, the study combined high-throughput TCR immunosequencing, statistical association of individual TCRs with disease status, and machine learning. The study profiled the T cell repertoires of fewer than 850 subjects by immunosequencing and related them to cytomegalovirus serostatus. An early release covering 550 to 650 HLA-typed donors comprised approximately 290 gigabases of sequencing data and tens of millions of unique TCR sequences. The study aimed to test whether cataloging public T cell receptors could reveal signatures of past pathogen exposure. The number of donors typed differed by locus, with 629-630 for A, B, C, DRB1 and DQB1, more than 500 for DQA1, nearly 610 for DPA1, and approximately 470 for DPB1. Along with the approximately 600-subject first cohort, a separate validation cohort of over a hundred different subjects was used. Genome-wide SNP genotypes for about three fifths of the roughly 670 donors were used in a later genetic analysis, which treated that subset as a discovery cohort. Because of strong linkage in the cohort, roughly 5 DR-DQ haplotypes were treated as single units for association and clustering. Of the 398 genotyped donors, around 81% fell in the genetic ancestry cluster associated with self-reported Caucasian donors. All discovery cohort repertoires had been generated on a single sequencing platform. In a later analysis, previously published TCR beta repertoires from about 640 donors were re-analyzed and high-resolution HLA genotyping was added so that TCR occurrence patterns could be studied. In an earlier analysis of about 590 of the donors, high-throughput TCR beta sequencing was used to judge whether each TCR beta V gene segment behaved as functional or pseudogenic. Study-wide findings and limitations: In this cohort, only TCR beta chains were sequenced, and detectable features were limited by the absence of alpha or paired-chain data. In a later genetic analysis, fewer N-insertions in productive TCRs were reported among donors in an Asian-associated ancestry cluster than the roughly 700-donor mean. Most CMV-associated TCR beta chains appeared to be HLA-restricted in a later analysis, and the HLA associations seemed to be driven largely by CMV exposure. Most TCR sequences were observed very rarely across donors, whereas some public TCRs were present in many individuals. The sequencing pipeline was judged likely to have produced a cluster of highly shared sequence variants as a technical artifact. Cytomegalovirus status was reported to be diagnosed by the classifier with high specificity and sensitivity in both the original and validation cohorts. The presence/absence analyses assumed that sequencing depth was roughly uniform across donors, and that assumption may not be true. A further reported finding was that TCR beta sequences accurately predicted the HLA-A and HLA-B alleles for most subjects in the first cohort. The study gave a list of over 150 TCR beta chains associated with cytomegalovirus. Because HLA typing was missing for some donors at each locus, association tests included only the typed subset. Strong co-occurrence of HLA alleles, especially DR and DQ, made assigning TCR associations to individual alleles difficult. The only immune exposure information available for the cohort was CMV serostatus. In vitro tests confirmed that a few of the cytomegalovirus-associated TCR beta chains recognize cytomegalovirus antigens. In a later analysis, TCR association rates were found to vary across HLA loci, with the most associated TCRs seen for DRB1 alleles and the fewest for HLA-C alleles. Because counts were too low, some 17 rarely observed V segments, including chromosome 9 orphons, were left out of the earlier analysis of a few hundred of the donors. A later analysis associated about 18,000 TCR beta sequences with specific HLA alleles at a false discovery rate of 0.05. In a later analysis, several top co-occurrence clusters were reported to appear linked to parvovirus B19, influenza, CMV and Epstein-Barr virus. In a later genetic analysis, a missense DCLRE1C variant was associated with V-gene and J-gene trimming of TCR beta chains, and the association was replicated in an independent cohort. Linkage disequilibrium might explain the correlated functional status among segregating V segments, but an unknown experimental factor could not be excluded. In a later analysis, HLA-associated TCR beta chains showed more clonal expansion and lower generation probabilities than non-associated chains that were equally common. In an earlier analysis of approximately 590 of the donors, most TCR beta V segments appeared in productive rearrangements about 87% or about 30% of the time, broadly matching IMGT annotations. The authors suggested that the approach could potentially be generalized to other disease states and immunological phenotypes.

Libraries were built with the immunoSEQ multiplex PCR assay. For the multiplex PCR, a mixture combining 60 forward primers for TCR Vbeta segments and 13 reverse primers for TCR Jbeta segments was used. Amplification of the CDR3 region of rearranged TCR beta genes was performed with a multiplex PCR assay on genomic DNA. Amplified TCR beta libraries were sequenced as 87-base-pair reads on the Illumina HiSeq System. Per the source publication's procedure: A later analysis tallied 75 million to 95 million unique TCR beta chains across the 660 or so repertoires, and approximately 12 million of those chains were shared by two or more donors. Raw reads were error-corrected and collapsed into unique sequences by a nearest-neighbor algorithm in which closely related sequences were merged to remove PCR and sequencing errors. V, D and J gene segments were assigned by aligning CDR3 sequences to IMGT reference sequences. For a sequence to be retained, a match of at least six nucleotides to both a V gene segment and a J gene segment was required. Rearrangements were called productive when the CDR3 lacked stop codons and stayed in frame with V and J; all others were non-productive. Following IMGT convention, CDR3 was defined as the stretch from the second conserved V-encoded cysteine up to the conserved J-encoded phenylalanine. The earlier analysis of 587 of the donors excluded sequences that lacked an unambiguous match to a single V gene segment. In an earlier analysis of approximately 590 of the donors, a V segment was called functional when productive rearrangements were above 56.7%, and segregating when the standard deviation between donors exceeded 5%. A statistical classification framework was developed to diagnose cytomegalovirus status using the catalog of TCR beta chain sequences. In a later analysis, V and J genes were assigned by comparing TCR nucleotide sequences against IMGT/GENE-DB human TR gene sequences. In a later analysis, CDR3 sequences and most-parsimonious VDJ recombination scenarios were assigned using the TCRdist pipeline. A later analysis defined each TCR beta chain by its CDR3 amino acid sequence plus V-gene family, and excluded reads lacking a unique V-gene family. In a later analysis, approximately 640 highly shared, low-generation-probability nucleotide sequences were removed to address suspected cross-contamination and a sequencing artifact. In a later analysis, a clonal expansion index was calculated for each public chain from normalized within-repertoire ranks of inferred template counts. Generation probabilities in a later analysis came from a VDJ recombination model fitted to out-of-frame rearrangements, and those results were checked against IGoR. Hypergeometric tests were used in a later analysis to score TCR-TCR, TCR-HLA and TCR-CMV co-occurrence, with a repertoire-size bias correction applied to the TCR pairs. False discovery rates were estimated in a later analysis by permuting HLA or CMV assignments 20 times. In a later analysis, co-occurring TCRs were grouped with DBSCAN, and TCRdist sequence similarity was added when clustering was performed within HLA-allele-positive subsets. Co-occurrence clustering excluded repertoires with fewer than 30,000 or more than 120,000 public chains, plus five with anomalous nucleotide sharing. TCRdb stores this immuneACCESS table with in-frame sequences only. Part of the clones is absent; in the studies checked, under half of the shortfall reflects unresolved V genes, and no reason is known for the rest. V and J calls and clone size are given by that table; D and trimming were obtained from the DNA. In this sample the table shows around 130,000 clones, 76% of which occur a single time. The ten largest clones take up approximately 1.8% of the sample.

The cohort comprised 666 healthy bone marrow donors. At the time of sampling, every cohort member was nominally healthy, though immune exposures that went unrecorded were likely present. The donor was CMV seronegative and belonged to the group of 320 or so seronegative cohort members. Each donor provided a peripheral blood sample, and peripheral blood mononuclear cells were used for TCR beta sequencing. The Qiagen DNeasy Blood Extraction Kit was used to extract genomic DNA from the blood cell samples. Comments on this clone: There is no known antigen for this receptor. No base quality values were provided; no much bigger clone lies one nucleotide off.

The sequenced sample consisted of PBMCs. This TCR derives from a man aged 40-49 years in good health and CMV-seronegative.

The DNA sequence follows: TGTGCCAGCAGTTACCTGGGAGGCGAGCAGTACTTC. This codes for CASSYLGGEQYF. The chain was built from TRBV6-6 and TRBJ2-7; tentative D gene TRBD2, with 6 bases matching. V sheds 2 bases and J sheds 6 bases, leaving 8 bases between their ends. Including the terminal cysteine and phenylalanine, the CDR3 comprises 12 residues. Of all the DNA, just the CDR3 is kept, 36 bases in frame from base 1. From the germline V gene (reference sequence), CDR1 is MNHNY and CDR2 is SVGAGI.